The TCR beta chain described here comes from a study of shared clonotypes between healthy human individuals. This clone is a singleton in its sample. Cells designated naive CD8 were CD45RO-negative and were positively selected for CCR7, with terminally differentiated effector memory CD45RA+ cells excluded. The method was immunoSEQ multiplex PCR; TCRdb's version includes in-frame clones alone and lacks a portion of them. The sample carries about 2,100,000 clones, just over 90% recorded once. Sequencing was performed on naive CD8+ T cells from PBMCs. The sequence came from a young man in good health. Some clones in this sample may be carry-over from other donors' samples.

CDR3 region: CASSLQREINEQFF. CDR3 bases: TGTGCCAGCAGCTTGCAGCGGGAGATCAATGAGCAGTTCTTC. V gene TRBV5-4 combines with J gene TRBJ2-1, with 8 bases that match TRBD2. With V trimmed by 1 base and J by 6 bases, 3 bases remained unmatched. Germline lookup yields CDR1 SGHNT and CDR2 YYREEE (reference sequence). The CDR3 has 14 residues.